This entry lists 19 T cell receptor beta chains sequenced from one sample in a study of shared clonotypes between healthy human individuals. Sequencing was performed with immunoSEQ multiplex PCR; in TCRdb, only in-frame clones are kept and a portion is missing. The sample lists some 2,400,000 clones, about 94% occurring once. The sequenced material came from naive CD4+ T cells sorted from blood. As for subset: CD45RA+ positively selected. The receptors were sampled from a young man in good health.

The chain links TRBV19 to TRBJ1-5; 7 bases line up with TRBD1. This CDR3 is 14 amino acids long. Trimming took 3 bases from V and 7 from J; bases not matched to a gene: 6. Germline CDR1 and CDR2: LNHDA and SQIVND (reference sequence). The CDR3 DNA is TGTGCCAGTAGTATGCCACAGGGGATCCAGCCCCAGCATTTT. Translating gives CASSMPQGIQPQHF.

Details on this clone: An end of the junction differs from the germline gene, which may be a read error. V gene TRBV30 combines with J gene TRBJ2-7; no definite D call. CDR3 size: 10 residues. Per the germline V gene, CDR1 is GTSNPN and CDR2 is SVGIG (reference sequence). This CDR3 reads CACGSHEQYF. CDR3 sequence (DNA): TGTGCCTGCGGCTCCCACGAGCAGTACTTC.

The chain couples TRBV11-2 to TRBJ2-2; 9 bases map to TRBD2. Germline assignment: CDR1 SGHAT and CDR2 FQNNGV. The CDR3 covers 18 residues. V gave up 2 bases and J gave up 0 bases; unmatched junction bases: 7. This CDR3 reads CASSLRSSGTSNTGELFF. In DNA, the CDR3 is TGTGCCAGCAGCTTAAGATCTAGCGGGACTTCGAACACCGGGGAGCTGTTTTTT.

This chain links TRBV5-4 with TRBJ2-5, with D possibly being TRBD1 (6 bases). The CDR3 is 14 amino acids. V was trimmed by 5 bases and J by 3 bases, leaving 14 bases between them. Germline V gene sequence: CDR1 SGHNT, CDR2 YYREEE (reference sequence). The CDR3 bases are TGTGCCAGCAGGACTGACAGGTGGGAAGAGACCCAGTACTTC. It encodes CASRTDRWEETQYF.

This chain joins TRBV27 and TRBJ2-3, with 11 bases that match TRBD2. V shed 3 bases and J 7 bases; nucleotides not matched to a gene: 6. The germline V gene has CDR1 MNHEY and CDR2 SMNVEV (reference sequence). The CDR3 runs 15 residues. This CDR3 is CASSFSLAGGYTQYF. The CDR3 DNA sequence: TGTGCCAGCAGTTTTTCCCTAGCGGGGGGTTATACGCAGTATTTT.

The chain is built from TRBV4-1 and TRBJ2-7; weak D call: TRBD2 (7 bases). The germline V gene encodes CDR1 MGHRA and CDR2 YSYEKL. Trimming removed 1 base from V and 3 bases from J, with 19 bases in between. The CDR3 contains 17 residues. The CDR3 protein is CASSQGARGGGIYEQYF. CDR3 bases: TGCGCCAGCAGCCAAGGGGCCAGGGGAGGGGGAATCTACGAGCAGTACTTC.

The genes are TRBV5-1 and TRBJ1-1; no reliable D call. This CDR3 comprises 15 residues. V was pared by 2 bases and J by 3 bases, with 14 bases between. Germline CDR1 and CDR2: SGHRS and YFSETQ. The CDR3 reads CASSLIADIDTEAFF. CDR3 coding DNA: TGCGCCAGCAGCTTAATTGCAGATATAGACACTGAAGCTTTCTTT.

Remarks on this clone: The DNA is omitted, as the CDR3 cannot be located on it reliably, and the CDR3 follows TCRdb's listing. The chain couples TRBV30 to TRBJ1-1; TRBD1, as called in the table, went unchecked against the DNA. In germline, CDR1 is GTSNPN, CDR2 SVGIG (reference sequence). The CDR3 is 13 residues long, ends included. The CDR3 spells CAFFGQLNTEAFF.

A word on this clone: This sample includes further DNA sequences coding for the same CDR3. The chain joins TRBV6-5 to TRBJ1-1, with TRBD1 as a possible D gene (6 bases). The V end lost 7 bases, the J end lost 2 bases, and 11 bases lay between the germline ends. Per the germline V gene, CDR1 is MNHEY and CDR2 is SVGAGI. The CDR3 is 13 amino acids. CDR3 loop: CASTRGANTEAFF. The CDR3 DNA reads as TGTGCCAGCACCCGGGGGGCTAACACTGAAGCTTTCTTT.

This CDR3 reads CASSGAVGYGYTF. In DNA form, the CDR3 reads TGTGCCAGCTCCGGCGCGGTGGGCTATGGCTACACCTTC. The chain carries TRBV11-2 and TRBJ1-2; no definite D call. Trimming took 8 bases from V and 4 from J, leaving 14 bases between them. The CDR3 is 13 amino acids. CDR1 SGHAT and CDR2 FQNNGV come from the germline V gene.

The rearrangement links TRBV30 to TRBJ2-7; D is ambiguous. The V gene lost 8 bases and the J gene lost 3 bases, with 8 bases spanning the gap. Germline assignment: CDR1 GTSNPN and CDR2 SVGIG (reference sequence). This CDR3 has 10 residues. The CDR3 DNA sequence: TGTGCCAGTGGGATCTACGAGCAGTACTTC. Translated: CASGIYEQYF.

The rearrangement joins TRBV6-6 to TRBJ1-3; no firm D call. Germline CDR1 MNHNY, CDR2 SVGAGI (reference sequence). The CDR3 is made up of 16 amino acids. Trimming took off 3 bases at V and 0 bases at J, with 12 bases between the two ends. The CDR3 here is CASSYGRAFSGNTIYF. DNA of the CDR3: TGTGCCAGCAGTTATGGAAGAGCATTCTCTGGAAACACCATATATTTT.

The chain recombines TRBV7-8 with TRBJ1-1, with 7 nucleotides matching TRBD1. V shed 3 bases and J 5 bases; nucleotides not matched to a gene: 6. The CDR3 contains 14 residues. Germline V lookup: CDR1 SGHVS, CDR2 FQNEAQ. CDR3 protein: CASSFAGGGTEAFF. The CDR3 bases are TGTGCCAGCAGCTTCGCAGGGGGTGGAACTGAAGCTTTCTTT.

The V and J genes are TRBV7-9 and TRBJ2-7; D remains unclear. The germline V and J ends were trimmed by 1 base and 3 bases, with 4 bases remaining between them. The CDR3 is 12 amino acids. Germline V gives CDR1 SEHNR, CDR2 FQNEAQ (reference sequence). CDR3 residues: CASSLEYYEQYF. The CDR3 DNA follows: TGTGCCAGCAGCTTAGAGTACTACGAGCAGTACTTC.

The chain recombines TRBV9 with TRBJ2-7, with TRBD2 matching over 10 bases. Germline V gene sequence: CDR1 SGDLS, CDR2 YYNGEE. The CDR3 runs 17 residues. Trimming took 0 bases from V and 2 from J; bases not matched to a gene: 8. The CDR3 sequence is CASSVDDSGRCAYEQYF. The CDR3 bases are TGTGCCAGCAGCGTAGATGATAGCGGGAGGTGCGCCTACGAGCAGTACTTC.

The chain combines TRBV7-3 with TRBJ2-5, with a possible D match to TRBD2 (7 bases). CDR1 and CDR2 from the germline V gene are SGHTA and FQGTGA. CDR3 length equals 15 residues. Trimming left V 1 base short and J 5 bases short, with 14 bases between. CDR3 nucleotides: TGTGCCAGCAGCTTAAACCACGGGGGGCTGGAGACCCAGTACTTC. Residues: CASSLNHGGLETQYF.

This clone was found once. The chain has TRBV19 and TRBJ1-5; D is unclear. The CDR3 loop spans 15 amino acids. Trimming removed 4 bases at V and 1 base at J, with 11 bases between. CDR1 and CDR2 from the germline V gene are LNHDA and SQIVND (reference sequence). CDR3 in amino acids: CASSTTSVSNQPQHF. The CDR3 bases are TGTGCCAGTAGTACCACCTCGGTGAGCAATCAGCCCCAGCATTTT.

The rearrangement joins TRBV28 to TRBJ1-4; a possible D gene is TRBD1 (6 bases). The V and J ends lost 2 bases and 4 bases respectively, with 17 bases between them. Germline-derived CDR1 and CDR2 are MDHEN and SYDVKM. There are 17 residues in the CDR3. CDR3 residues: CASSLGGVQGLNEKLFF. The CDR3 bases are TGTGCCAGCAGTTTAGGGGGTGTACAGGGTCTTAATGAAAAACTGTTTTTT.

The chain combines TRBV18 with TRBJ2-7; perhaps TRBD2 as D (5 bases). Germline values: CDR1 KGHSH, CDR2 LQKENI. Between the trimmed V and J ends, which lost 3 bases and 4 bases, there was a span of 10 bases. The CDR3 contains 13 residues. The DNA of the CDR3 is TGTGCCAGCTCACCTTCCGGGATTTACGAGCAGTACTTC. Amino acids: CASSPSGIYEQYF.